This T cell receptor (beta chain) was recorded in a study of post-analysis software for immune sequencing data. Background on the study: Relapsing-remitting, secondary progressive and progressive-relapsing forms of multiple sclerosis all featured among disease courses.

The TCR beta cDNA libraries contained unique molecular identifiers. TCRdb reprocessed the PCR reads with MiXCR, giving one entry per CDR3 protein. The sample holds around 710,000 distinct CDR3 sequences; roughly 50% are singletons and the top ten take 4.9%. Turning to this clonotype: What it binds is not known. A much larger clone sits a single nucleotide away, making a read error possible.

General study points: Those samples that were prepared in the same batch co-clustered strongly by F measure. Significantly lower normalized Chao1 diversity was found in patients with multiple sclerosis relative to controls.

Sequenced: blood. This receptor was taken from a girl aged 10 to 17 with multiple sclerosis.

CDR3 sequence reads: CASSLGPTNNEQVF. The CDR3 DNA reads as TGCGCCAGCAGCTTGGGACCTACCAACAATGAGCAGGTCTTC. V is TRBV5-1 and J is TRBJ2-1; D call uncertain. The germline CDR1 and CDR2 sequences are SGHRS and YFSETQ. The CDR3 loop spans 14 amino acids. The full variable domain, rest sourced from reference TRBV5-1 and TRBJ2-1, is KAGVTQTPRYLIKTRGQQVTLSCSPISGHRSVSWYQQTPGQGLQFLFEYFSETQRNKGNFPGRFSGRQFSNSRSEMNVSTLELGDSALYLCASSLGPTNNEQVFGPGTRLTVL.